A single sample gave rise to the 28 T cell receptor beta chains below, sequenced in a study of T-cell memory formation after mild COVID-19. TCRdb re-derived calls from the 5' RACE reads in MiXCR, one entry per CDR3 protein. The repertoire includes around 320,000 distinct CDR3 sequences, less than 20% of them detected once, and over 20% sits in the top ten. Sequencing used PBMCs or a T cell subset sorted from them (not recorded which). These receptors all come from a young man who had mild COVID-19 (a few samples of this study predate the infection). Cell type and time point are not known.

This clonotype was counted ten times or more. The genes are TRBV15 and TRBJ2-3; D uncertain. CDR3 length: 12 amino acids. V dropped 0 bases and J dropped 6 bases, with 4 bases sitting between them. Germline loops: CDR1 LNHNV, CDR2 YYDKDF (reference sequence). This CDR3 is CATSREGDTQYF. In DNA form, the CDR3 reads TGTGCCACCAGCAGAGAGGGGGATACGCAGTATTTT.

The V gene is TRBV20-1, the J gene TRBJ1-5; D gene ambiguous. The CDR3 contains 12 residues. Trimming removed 5 bases from V and 5 bases from J, with 10 bases in between. CDR1 and CDR2 from the germline V gene are DFQATT and SNEGSKA (reference sequence). CDR3 protein: CSALAGDQPQHF. CDR3 in DNA: TGCAGTGCTTTAGCTGGGGATCAGCCCCAGCATTTT.

In this sample, this clonotype turned up a few times. CDR3 nucleotides: TGTGCCAGCAGCACCCGTCGACTAGCCTCCCGTGAGACCCAGTACTTC. It encodes CASSTRRLASRETQYF. This sequence joins TRBV5-5 and TRBJ2-5, with 7 bases lining up with TRBD2. With 4 bases clipped from V and 5 bases from J, the junction kept 14 bases outside the gene matches. Germline loops: CDR1 SGHKS, CDR2 YYEKEE (reference sequence). CDR3 length: 16 amino acids.

The CDR3 here is CAISARGGLRRDGYTF. In DNA, the CDR3 is TGTGCCATCAGTGCCCGGGGGGGGCTCCGACGGGATGGCTACACCTTC. The chain couples TRBV10-3 to TRBJ1-2; weak D call: TRBD1 (6 bases). Looked up from germline, CDR1 is ENHRY and CDR2 is SYGVKD. The CDR3 is 16 amino acids. V lost 4 bases, J lost 6 bases, and 21 bases lay in between.

V usage is TRBV5-6 and J usage is TRBJ2-3, with TRBD2 identical over 7 bases. Germline V gene lookup returns CDR1 SGHDT and CDR2 YYEEEE. The CDR3 covers 16 residues. V lost 0 bases to trimming and J lost 0 bases; unmatched junction nucleotides: 4. CDR3 DNA sequence: TGTGCCAGCAGCTTGGGAGCGGGGAGTAGCACAGATACGCAGTATTTT. Translating gives CASSLGAGSSTDTQYF. Using reference TRBV5-6 and TRBJ2-3 for the parts outside the CDR3, the full variable domain is DAGVTQSPTHLIKTRGQQVTLRCSPKSGHDTVSWYQQALGQGPQFIFQYYEEEERQRGNFPDRFSGHQFPNYSSELNVNALLLGDSALYLCASSLGAGSSTDTQYFGPGTRLTVL.

The chain joins TRBV5-5 to TRBJ1-5; no clear D. CDR3 length: 13 residues. The germline V and J ends were trimmed by 2 bases and 7 bases, with 10 bases remaining between them. The germline gives CDR1 SGHKS, CDR2 YYEKEE (reference sequence). CDR3 sequence: CASSFSPNQPQHF. In nucleotides, the CDR3 is TGTGCCAGCAGCTTTTCCCCTAACCAGCCCCAGCATTTT.

This clonotype has only a few counts. Being one base from a much bigger clone, this may be a read error. V usage is TRBV7-2 and J usage is TRBJ2-3; weak D call: TRBD1 (6 bases). The germline V and J ends were trimmed by 3 bases and 4 bases, with 8 bases remaining between them. Looked up from germline, CDR1 is SGHTA and CDR2 is FQGNSA. This CDR3 contains 13 residues. The CDR3 sequence: CASSFRGPDTQYF. For the CDR3, the DNA is TGTGCCAGCAGCTTCAGGGGCCCAGATACGCAGTATTTT.

The chain couples TRBV4-1 to TRBJ2-5; tentative D call: TRBD1 (6 bases). The CDR3 is made up of 15 amino acids. Trimming took off 4 bases at V and 1 base at J, with 13 bases between the two ends. From germline, CDR1 is MGHRA and CDR2 YSYEKL. The CDR3 nucleotides are TGCGCCAGCAGCCGATTGACAGGTGCCCAAGAGACCCAGTACTTC. This codes for CASSRLTGAQETQYF.

The chain combines TRBV5-4 with TRBJ2-3; 8 nucleotides match TRBD2. The junction had 8 bases not matched to a gene; V was cut back by 4 bases and J by 4 bases. This CDR3 is built from 15 residues. The germline V gene encodes CDR1 SGHNT and CDR2 YYREEE (reference sequence). CDR3 sequence reads: CASSPRIAGPDTQYF. The DNA of the CDR3 is TGTGCCAGCAGCCCTCGCATAGCGGGGCCAGATACGCAGTATTTT.

This clonotype has at least ten counts. The genes are TRBV7-2 and TRBJ2-5, with TRBD2 matching over 8 bases. This CDR3 region has 14 residues. Trimming cost V 4 bases and J 1 base; bases outside gene matches: 2. Germline assignment: CDR1 SGHTA and CDR2 FQGNSA. Here the CDR3 reads CASSYSGSQETQYF. The DNA for the CDR3 is TGTGCCAGCAGCTACAGCGGGAGCCAAGAGACCCAGTACTTC.

This clonotype was detected many times. CDR3 residues: CASSLLGGTSTDTQYF. The CDR3 DNA reads as TGTGCCAGCAGTTTACTAGGCGGAACTAGCACAGATACGCAGTATTTT. This chain links TRBV27 with TRBJ2-3; D is undetermined. Trimming removed 2 bases at V and 0 bases at J, with 12 bases between. This CDR3 has 16 residues. CDR1 MNHEY and CDR2 SMNVEV come from the germline V gene (reference sequence).

This sequence joins TRBV19 and TRBJ2-2; TRBD1 might be the D (6 bases). The germline V and J ends were trimmed by 3 bases and 5 bases, with 10 bases remaining between them. The length of the CDR3 is 14 residues. The germline CDR1 and CDR2 sequences are LNHDA and SQIVND (reference sequence). The CDR3 bases are TGTGCCAGTAGTATTAACAGGGCGACCGGGGAGCTGTTTTTT. This sequence encodes CASSINRATGELFF. The variable domain in full, with the rest retrieved from reference TRBV19 and TRBJ2-2, is DGGITQSPKYLFRKEGQNVTLSCEQNLNHDAMYWYRQDPGQGLRLIYYSQIVNDFQKGDIAEGYSVSREKKESFPLTVTSAQKNPTAFYLCASSINRATGELFFGEGSRLTVL.

This chain links TRBV4-1 with TRBJ1-1; D remains unclear. The CDR3 has 14 amino acids. In germline, CDR1 is MGHRA, CDR2 YSYEKL. V was trimmed by 1 base and J by 3 bases, leaving 9 bases between them. In DNA, the CDR3 is TGCGCCAGCAGCCAAGTATTTGGAGACACTGAAGCTTTCTTT. It specifies CASSQVFGDTEAFF.

This clonotype was seen a handful of times. The chain recombines TRBV2 with TRBJ2-7, with 11 bases fitting TRBD1. J gave up 2 bases and V 11 bases, and 11 bases lay outside the gene matches. The CDR3 has 15 amino acids. CDR1 and CDR2 from the germline V gene are SNHLY and FYNNEI. CDR3 coding DNA: TGTGCCTGGCACCCGGGACAGGGGGGTGCCTACGAGCAGTACTTC. Protein: CAWHPGQGGAYEQYF.

In its sample, this clonotype was seen a few times. The gene calls are TRBV20-1 and TRBJ2-3; 9 bases line up with TRBD1. Germline lookup yields CDR1 DFQATT and CDR2 SNEGSKA (reference sequence). V trimming: 2 bases; J trimming: 1 base; junction bases outside the gene matches: 16. The CDR3 is 19 amino acids. CDR3 nucleotide sequence: TGCAGTGCTAGACCCCCCCAAGGGACAGGGAGAATCGGCACAGATACGCAGTATTTT. It is translated as CSARPPQGTGRIGTDTQYF.

Only a few counts were recorded for this clonotype. The chain carries TRBV12-3 or TRBV12-4 and TRBJ1-5, with 9 positions matching TRBD1. The CDR3 totals 15 residues. The V and J ends lost 4 bases and 4 bases, in that order; junction bases with no gene match: 5. The CDR3 DNA reads TGTGCCAGCAGTTGGGGGACAGGGTTAAATCAGCCCCAGCATTTT. Amino acids: CASSWGTGLNQPQHF.

The rearrangement uses TRBV18 and TRBJ2-4; TRBD1 matches at 7 bases. The V and J ends lost 5 bases and 9 bases, in that order; junction bases with no gene match: 7. CDR1 is KGHSH and CDR2 is LQKENI in the germline V gene. This CDR3 contains 13 residues. In nucleotides, the CDR3 is TGTGCCAGCTCAACCGACAGGGAGAGCATTCAGTACTTC. Translated, it gives CASSTDRESIQYF. Full variable domain (outside the CDR3, taken from reference TRBV18 and TRBJ2-4): NAGVMQNPRHLVRRRGQEARLRCSPMKGHSHVYWYRQLPEEGLKFMVYLQKENIIDESGMPKERFSAEFPKEGPSILRIQQVVRGDSAAYFCASSTDRESIQYFGAGTRLSVL.

This clonotype was recorded a few times. This chain joins TRBV4-2 and TRBJ1-6; 7 bases agree with TRBD1. V was pared by 0 bases and J by 10 bases, with 6 bases of the junction left unmatched. The CDR3 contains 15 residues. CDR1 is LGHNA, CDR2 YNFKEQ, per germline. The CDR3 DNA sequence: TGTGCCAGCAGCCAAGACCGGCAGGGGGGATCACCCCTCCACTTT. This encodes CASSQDRQGGSPLHF.

The chain has TRBV5-1 and TRBJ2-1; 8 bases are shared with TRBD2. The CDR3 length is 20 residues. Germline CDR1 is SGHRS and CDR2 is YFSETQ. V gave up 2 bases and J gave up 8 bases; unmatched junction bases: 24. The CDR3: CASSLTPQGGTSFWGDEQFF. CDR3 bases: TGCGCCAGCAGCTTAACGCCCCAAGGCGGGACTAGTTTTTGGGGCGATGAGCAGTTCTTC. Together with reference TRBV5-1 and TRBJ2-1, the CDR3 gives the full variable domain: KAGVTQTPRYLIKTRGQQVTLSCSPISGHRSVSWYQQTPGQGLQFLFEYFSETQRNKGNFPGRFSGRQFSNSRSEMNVSTLELGDSALYLCASSLTPQGGTSFWGDEQFFGPGTRLTVL.

This clonotype was seen only a few times. The CDR3 protein is CASSQQLASTDTQYF. For the CDR3, the DNA is TGCGCCAGCAGCCAGCAACTAGCAAGCACAGATACGCAGTATTTT. This chain connects TRBV4-3 to TRBJ2-3, with a possible D match to TRBD2 (6 bases). CDR1 is LGHNA, CDR2 YSLEER, per germline. Trimming removed 3 bases from V and 0 bases from J, with 10 bases in between. The CDR3 contains 15 residues.

This clonotype was detected once. The chain employs TRBV5-6 and TRBJ1-5; tentative D call: TRBD1 (5 bases). Germline CDR1 reads SGHDT; CDR2 reads YYEEEE. The CDR3 has 15 amino acids. The ends were cut back, 4 bases at V and 7 bases at J, with 18 bases in the middle. The CDR3 DNA is TGTGCCAGCAGCATAGGGGTAGGGTACGACCAGCCCCAGCATTTT. It encodes CASSIGVGYDQPQHF.

This clonotype was picked up a small number of times. This chain links TRBV11-2 with TRBJ2-1, with TRBD1 identical over 11 bases. The J segment lost 7 bases and the V segment lost 4 bases, leaving 6 bases of the junction unmatched. Germline V gene sequence: CDR1 SGHAT, CDR2 FQNNGV. The CDR3 has 15 residues. CDR3 in amino acids: CASSSWGDRGNEQFF. The CDR3 region has the DNA TGTGCCAGCAGCTCGTGGGGGGACAGGGGGAATGAGCAGTTCTTC.

The sample holds a few counts of this clonotype. The chain carries TRBV3-1 and TRBJ1-5; the match to TRBD1 covers 8 bases. This CDR3 has 14 amino acids. The germline V gene has CDR1 LGHDT and CDR2 YNNKEL (reference sequence). Germline trimming cut 4 bases from V and 7 bases from J; bases unmatched to any gene: 6. The chain's CDR3 is CASSLGQGQQPQHF. CDR3 sequence (DNA): TGTGCCAGCAGCCTTGGACAGGGTCAACAGCCCCAGCATTTT.

The chain combines TRBV24-1 with TRBJ2-1; D is uncertain. CDR3 length equals 16 residues. Per germline, CDR1 KGHDR and CDR2 SFDVKD. V shed 3 bases and J shed 1 base, with 12 bases lying between them. CDR3 amino acids: CATSDPPSGSYNEQFF. In nucleotides, the CDR3 is TGTGCCACCAGTGATCCCCCCTCCGGGTCCTACAATGAGCAGTTCTTC.

This chain joins TRBV12-3 or TRBV12-4 and TRBJ2-3; D unclear. Trimming took 6 bases from V and 6 from J, leaving 10 bases between them. This CDR3 has 12 residues. The CDR3 nucleotides read TGTGCCAGCAGAATCGACCGGGATACGCAGTATTTT. This gives the protein CASRIDRDTQYF.

This clonotype was recorded a few times. The chain uses TRBV27 and TRBJ2-5; TRBD2 agrees at 8 bases. This CDR3 is 14 amino acids long. Germline V gene lookup returns CDR1 MNHEY and CDR2 SMNVEV (reference sequence). With V trimmed by 5 bases and J by 3 bases, 5 bases remained unmatched. CDR3 sequence reads: CASSPLAVEETQYF. The CDR3 nucleotides read TGTGCCAGCAGTCCACTAGCGGTTGAAGAGACCCAGTACTTC.

This clonotype has a handful of counts. V and J are TRBV5-1 and TRBJ2-7; the D gene is possibly TRBD1 (5 bases). Trimming took 4 bases from V and 3 from J, leaving 11 bases between them. This CDR3 comprises 13 residues. The germline V gene encodes CDR1 SGHRS and CDR2 YFSETQ. The CDR3 coding sequence is TGCGCCAGCAGCATCGACAGCCTCTACGAGCAGTACTTC. It is translated as CASSIDSLYEQYF. Full variable domain (rest looked up from reference TRBV5-1 and TRBJ2-7): KAGVTQTPRYLIKTRGQQVTLSCSPISGHRSVSWYQQTPGQGLQFLFEYFSETQRNKGNFPGRFSGRQFSNSRSEMNVSTLELGDSALYLCASSIDSLYEQYFGPGTRLTVT.

This clonotype occurred a few times. The CDR3 coding sequence is TGCGCCAGCAGCACGAGGACGGCGAATGAGCAGTTCTTC. Protein product: CASSTRTANEQFF. The chain carries TRBV4-1 and TRBJ2-1; D is ambiguous. There are 13 residues in the CDR3. With 5 bases removed from V and 7 bases from J, the gap between germline ends came to 12 bases. Per the germline V gene, CDR1 is MGHRA and CDR2 is YSYEKL.